These 4 T cell receptor beta chains were sequenced from one sample in a study of blood T cell repertoires in COVID-19. Sequenced by immunoSEQ multiplex PCR; TCRdb stores in-frame clones only, minus some. This sample has 9,000 to 13,000 clones, with 75% to 90% found just once. The sample taken for sequencing was peripheral blood. The origin of the receptors is a human donor in a cohort sampled during active COVID-19.

There are a few counts of this clone. The chain recombines TRBV6-5 with TRBJ1-2; tentative D call: TRBD1 (5 bases). With 8 bases removed from V and 5 bases from J, the gap between germline ends came to 21 bases. The CDR3 consists of 15 residues. Germline CDR1 reads MNHEY; CDR2 reads SVGAGI. The CDR3 is CASLPSGGSAYGYTF. As DNA, the CDR3 is TGTGCCAGCCTTCCGAGCGGGGGTTCCGCATATGGCTACACCTTC.

This clone was counted only a few times. V is TRBV9 and J is TRBJ2-2; tentatively, D is TRBD2 (6 bases). Germline V lookup: CDR1 SGDLS, CDR2 YYNGEE. Between the trimmed V and J ends, which lost 3 bases and 4 bases, there was a span of 7 bases. This CDR3 is built from 13 residues. The CDR3 sequence is CASSASVTGELFF. In DNA, the CDR3 is TGTGCCAGCAGCGCTAGCGTCACCGGGGAGCTGTTTTTT.

The chain links TRBV7-9 to TRBJ2-2; TRBD2 matches at 10 bases. The CDR3 runs to 16 residues. Germline V CDR1 and CDR2: SEHNR, FQNEAQ (reference sequence). After removal of 4 bases from V and 7 bases from J, the junction contained 9 bases not matched to a gene. The CDR3 reads CASSSLSGRAGGELFF. CDR3 sequence (DNA): TGTGCCAGCAGCTCACTAAGCGGGAGGGCCGGCGGGGAGCTGTTTTTT.

This chain uses TRBV7-8 with TRBJ1-2; tentatively, D is TRBD1 (5 bases). The germline V gene has CDR1 SGHVS and CDR2 FQNEAQ. Trimming stripped 1 base from V and 6 bases from J, with 21 bases between. The CDR3 has 17 amino acids. The CDR3 sequence is CASSLVPPGRVINGYTF. The CDR3, as DNA: TGTGCCAGCAGCTTAGTCCCCCCCGGCAGGGTGATAAATGGCTACACCTTC.